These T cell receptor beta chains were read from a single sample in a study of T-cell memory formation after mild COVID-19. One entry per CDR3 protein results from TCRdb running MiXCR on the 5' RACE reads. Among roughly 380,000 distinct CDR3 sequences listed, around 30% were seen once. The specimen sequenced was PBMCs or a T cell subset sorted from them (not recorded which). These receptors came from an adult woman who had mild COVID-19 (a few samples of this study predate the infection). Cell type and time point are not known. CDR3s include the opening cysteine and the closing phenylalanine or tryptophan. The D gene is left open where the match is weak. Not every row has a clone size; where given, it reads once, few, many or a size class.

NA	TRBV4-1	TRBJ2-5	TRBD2	CASSSRTSGGGFKETQYF	TGCGCCAGCAGCTCCCGGACTAGCGGGGGAGGCTTTAAAGAGACCCAGTACTTC
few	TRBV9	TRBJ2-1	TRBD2	CASSVVSSGTYNEQFF	TGTGCCAGCAGCGTAGTGAGTAGCGGGACCTACAATGAGCAGTTCTTC
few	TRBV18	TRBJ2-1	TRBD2	CASSPQETSGGIYEQFF	TGTGCCAGCTCACCACAGGAGACTAGCGGGGGGATCTATGAGCAGTTCTTC
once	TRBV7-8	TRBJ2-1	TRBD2	CASSLAPRTSGDNEQFF	TGTGCCAGCAGCTTAGCTCCAAGGACTAGCGGAGATAATGAGCAGTTCTTC
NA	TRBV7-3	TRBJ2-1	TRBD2	CASSLAGDLNEQFF	TGTGCCAGCAGCTTGGCGGGAGATTTAAATGAGCAGTTCTTC
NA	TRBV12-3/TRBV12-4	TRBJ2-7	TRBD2	CASRAGGPINEQYF	TGTGCCAGTCGAGCGGGAGGGCCCATTAACGAGCAGTACTTC
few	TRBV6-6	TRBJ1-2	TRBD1	CASSQERDRGGYTF	TGTGCCAGCAGTCAGGAACGGGACAGGGGTGGCTACACCTTC
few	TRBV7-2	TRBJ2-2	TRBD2	CASSSLAGAYTGELFF	TGTGCCAGCAGCTCTCTAGCGGGGGCCTACACCGGGGAGCTGTTTTTT
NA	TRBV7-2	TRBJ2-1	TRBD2	CASSLRTSAYNEQFF	TGTGCCAGCAGCCTACGGACTAGCGCCTACAATGAGCAGTTCTTC
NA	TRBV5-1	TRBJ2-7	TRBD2	CASSQREILAGFEQYF	TGCGCCAGCAGCCAACGGGAAATCCTAGCGGGGTTCGAGCAGTACTTC
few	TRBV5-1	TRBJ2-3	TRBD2	CASGGGASTDTQYF	TGCGCCAGCGGCGGGGGGGCTAGCACAGATACGCAGTATTTT
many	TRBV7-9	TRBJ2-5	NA	CASRRDQETQYF	TGTGCCAGCAGGCGGGACCAAGAGACCCAGTACTTC
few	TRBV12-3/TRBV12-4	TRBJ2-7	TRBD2	CASSQRTSGRNEQYF	TGTGCCAGCAGCCAACGGACTAGCGGGAGAAACGAGCAGTACTTC
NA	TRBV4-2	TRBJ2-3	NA	CASRTISSTDTQYF	TGTGCCAGCAGGACGATTTCGAGCACAGATACGCAGTATTTT
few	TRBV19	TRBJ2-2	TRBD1	CASSIGWTGLRTGELFF	TGTGCCAGTAGTATAGGATGGACAGGGCTTCGCACCGGGGAGCTGTTTTTT
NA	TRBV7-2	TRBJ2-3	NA	CASTTYLRTDTQYF	TGTGCCAGCACAACCTACCTCCGCACAGATACGCAGTATTTT
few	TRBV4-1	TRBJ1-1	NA	CASSHRLRPPDRFRMNTEAFF	TGCGCCAGCAGCCACCGCCTTAGACCCCCGGACAGATTCCGCATGAACACTGAAGCTTTCTTT
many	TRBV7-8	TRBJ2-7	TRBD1	CASSLSRGQGYEQYF	TGTGCCAGCAGCTTAAGCCGCGGACAGGGATACGAGCAGTACTTC
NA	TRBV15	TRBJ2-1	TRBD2	CATSLNREGPYNEQFF	TGTGCCACCAGCCTCAACCGGGAGGGCCCCTACAATGAGCAGTTCTTC
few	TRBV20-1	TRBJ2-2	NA	CSARQNTGELFF	TGCAGTGCGAGACAGAACACCGGGGAGCTGTTTTTT
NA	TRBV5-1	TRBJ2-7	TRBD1	CASSLEPRQGINYEQYF	TGCGCCAGCAGCTTGGAACCGAGACAGGGAATCAACTACGAGCAGTACTTC
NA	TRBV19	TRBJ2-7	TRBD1	CASSIDGVIGTASYEQYF	TGTGCCAGTAGTATAGATGGAGTTATCGGGACAGCTTCCTACGAGCAGTACTTC
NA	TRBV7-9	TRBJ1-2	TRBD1	CASSLSGQGLDGYTF	TGTGCCAGCAGCTTATCGGGACAGGGGCTCGATGGCTACACCTTC
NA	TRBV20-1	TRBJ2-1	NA	CSARTWGTYNEQFF	TGCAGTGCTAGGACCTGGGGAACCTACAATGAGCAGTTCTTC
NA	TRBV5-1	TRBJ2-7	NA	CASSLGPGDEQYF	TGCGCCAGCAGCCTTGGACCCGGCGACGAGCAGTACTTC
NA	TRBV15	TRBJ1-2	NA	CATSRGGRYGYTF	TGTGCCACCAGCAGAGGGGGGAGGTATGGCTACACCTTC
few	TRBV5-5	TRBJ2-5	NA	CASSPMAGTAGETQYF	TGTGCCAGCAGCCCTATGGCGGGGACGGCCGGAGAGACCCAGTACTTC
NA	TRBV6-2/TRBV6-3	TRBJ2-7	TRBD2	CASSRTGGNEQYF	TGTGCCAGCAGCCGGACGGGGGGGAACGAGCAGTACTTC
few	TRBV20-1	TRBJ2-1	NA	CSARDASYNEQFF	TGCAGTGCTAGAGACGCCTCCTACAATGAGCAGTTCTTC
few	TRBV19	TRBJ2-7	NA	CASSEWMVGTYVLGSYEQYF	TGTGCCAGTAGTGAATGGATGGTCGGCACCTACGTACTAGGCTCCTACGAGCAGTACTTC
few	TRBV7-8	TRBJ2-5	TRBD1	CASSSPGQSRTQYF	TGTGCCAGCAGCTCACCGGGACAGAGTAGGACCCAGTACTTC
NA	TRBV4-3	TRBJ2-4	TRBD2	CASSHLSRLAGELKNIQYF	TGCGCCAGCAGCCACCTCAGTCGCCTAGCGGGAGAGTTGAAAAACATTCAGTACTTC
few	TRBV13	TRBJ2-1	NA	CASSLEDRLEQFF	TGTGCCAGCAGCTTAGAGGACCGCTTAGAGCAGTTCTTC
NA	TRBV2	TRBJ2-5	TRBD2	CASSGDAGVTETQYF	TGTGCCAGCAGTGGAGATGCGGGAGTCACAGAGACCCAGTACTTC
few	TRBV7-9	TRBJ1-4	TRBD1	CASSPAQGAGGEKLFF	TGTGCCAGCAGCCCTGCCCAGGGGGCTGGTGGTGAAAAACTGTTTTTT
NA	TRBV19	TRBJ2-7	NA	CASSQTNSYEQYF	TGTGCCAGTAGCCAGACTAACTCCTACGAGCAGTACTTC
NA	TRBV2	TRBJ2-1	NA	CASSHHNKGNEQFF	TGTGCCAGCAGTCACCATAATAAAGGAAATGAGCAGTTCTTC
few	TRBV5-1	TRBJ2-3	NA	CASSSGLRSTDTQYF	TGCGCCAGCAGCTCCGGACTGAGGAGCACAGATACGCAGTATTTT
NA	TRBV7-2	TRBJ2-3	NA	CASSYRSSESTDTQYF	TGTGCCAGCAGCTACCGCAGTAGCGAGAGCACAGATACGCAGTATTTT
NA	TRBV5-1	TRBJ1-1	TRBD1	CASSLQGAPAPEAFF	TGCGCCAGCAGCTTACAGGGGGCACCCGCGCCTGAAGCTTTCTTT
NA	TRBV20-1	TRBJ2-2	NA	CSARDPGGQAGELFF	TGCAGTGCTAGAGACCCGGGGGGCCAAGCCGGGGAGCTGTTTTTT
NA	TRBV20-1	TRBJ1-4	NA	CSAMQGGLNEKLFF	TGCAGTGCTATGCAGGGAGGGCTGAATGAAAAACTGTTTTTT
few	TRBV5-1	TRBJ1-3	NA	CASARGGESGNTIYF	TGCGCCAGTGCGCGGGGAGGAGAGTCTGGAAACACCATATATTTT
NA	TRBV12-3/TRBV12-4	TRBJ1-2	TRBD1	CASSTGVGYTF	TGTGCCAGCAGTACAGGGGTGGGCTACACCTTC
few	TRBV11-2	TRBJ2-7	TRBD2	CASSLVLAGVYYEQYF	TGTGCCAGCAGCCTCGTCCTAGCGGGAGTCTACTACGAGCAGTACTTC
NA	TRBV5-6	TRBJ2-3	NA	CASSLMGEVGTDTQYF	TGTGCCAGCAGCTTGATGGGAGAGGTCGGCACAGATACGCAGTATTTT
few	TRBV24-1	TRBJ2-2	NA	CATSGVSGTGELFF	TGTGCCACCAGTGGGGTTTCAGGCACCGGGGAGCTGTTTTTT
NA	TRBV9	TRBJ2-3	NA	CASSVGEAGIYTQYF	TGTGCCAGCAGCGTAGGAGAGGCGGGGATCTATACGCAGTATTTT
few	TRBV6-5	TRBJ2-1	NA	CASRLLGEQFF	TGTGCCAGCAGACTGCTCGGTGAGCAGTTCTTC
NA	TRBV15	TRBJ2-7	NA	CATSSLSYEQYF	TGTGCCACCAGCAGCCTCTCCTACGAGCAGTACTTC
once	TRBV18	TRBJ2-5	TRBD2	CASSTTSGGETQYF	TGTGCCAGCTCAACGACTAGCGGGGGAGAGACCCAGTACTTC
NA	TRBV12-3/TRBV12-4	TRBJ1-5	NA	CASKGGGNQPQHF	TGTGCCAGCAAAGGTGGGGGCAATCAGCCCCAGCATTTT
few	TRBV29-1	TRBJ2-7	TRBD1	CSVNPGTGTYEQYF	TGCAGCGTGAATCCCGGGACAGGTACCTACGAGCAGTACTTC
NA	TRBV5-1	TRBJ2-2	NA	CASSEGESTGELFF	TGCGCCAGCAGCGAGGGCGAAAGTACCGGGGAGCTGTTTTTT
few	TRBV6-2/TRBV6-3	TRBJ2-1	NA	CASSGYRDSYNEQFF	TGTGCCAGCAGCGGATACCGGGACTCCTACAATGAGCAGTTCTTC
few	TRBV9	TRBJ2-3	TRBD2	CASSAGLATQYF	TGTGCCAGCAGCGCCGGACTAGCTACGCAGTATTTT
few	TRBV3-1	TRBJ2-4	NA	CASSQEGNIQYF	TGTGCCAGCAGCCAAGAGGGAAACATTCAGTACTTC
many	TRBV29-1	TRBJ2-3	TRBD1	CSVDRLDTQYF	TGCAGCGTGGACAGGCTAGATACGCAGTATTTT
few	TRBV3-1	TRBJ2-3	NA	CASSQEASEGTDTQYF	TGTGCCAGCAGCCAAGAGGCGTCGGAGGGCACAGATACGCAGTATTTT
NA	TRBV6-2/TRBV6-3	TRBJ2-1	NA	CASSSPQGNEQFF	TGTGCCAGCAGTTCCCCCCAGGGCAATGAGCAGTTCTTC